What follows are 14 T cell receptor beta chains derived from one specimen sequenced in a study of CDR3 diversity in severe acne. TCRdb re-derived calls from the PCR reads in MiXCR, one entry per CDR3 protein. The table shows more than 80,000 distinct CDR3 sequences, with roughly 49% occurring only once. The sequenced sample consisted of blood. The origin of the receptors is a male donor with severe acne vulgaris.

The chain joins TRBV19 to TRBJ2-2; TRBD1 aligns across 8 bases. V shed 6 bases and J 1 base; nucleotides not matched to a gene: 4. The germline V gene encodes CDR1 LNHDA and CDR2 SQIVND (reference sequence). The CDR3 runs to 15 residues. Written as DNA, the CDR3 is TGTGCCAGTAGGCCGGGACAGGAGAACACCGGGGAGCTGTTTTTT. This gives the protein CASRPGQENTGELFF. Looking up the rest from reference TRBV19 and TRBJ2-2 gives the full variable domain: DGGITQSPKYLFRKEGQNVTLSCEQNLNHDAMYWYRQDPGQGLRLIYYSQIVNDFQKGDIAEGYSVSREKKESFPLTVTSAQKNPTAFYLCASRPGQENTGELFFGEGSRLTVL.

A word on this clonotype: This clone may be a read error of a much larger clone one base away. The V call is TRBV7-9, the J call TRBJ2-1; 10 nucleotides line up with TRBD1. In germline, CDR1 is SEHNR, CDR2 FQNEAQ (reference sequence). CDR3 length: 15 amino acids. CDR3 sequence: CASSFRDRGRNEQCF. The DNA of the CDR3 is TGTGCCAGCAGCTTCCGGGACAGGGGTCGTAATGAGCAGTGCTTC.

This rearrangement joins TRBV5-1 to TRBJ2-7, with TRBD2 matching over 10 bases. Germline trimming cut 0 bases from V and 2 bases from J; bases unmatched to any gene: 2. Germline V gene lookup returns CDR1 SGHRS and CDR2 YFSETQ. This CDR3 spans 15 amino acids. In nucleotides, the CDR3 is TGCGCCAGCAGCTTGGGTCTAGCGGGAGCCTACGAGCAGTACTTC. This codes for CASSLGLAGAYEQYF.

The chain uses TRBV2 and TRBJ1-6, with D perhaps TRBD1 (5 bases). Trimming removed 8 bases at V and 6 bases at J, with 11 bases between. Germline V gene data show CDR1 as SNHLY and CDR2 as FYNNEI. The CDR3 totals 13 residues. CDR3 sequence reads: CASLQGLNSPLHF. The CDR3 DNA reads as TGTGCCAGCCTTCAGGGCCTTAATTCACCCCTCCACTTT. The whole variable domain, filled in from reference TRBV2 and TRBJ1-6, reads EPEVTQTPSHQVTQMGQEVILRCVPISNHLYFYWYRQILGQKVEFLVSFYNNEISEKSEIFDDQFSVERPDGSNFTLKIRSTKLEDSAMYFCASLQGLNSPLHFGNGTRLTVT.

This clonotype occurred a few times. The chain carries TRBV5-1 and TRBJ2-5; D ambiguous. In germline, CDR1 is SGHRS, CDR2 YFSETQ. The length of the CDR3 is 13 residues. Trimming cost V 0 bases and J 3 bases, with 6 bases left between them. The CDR3 coding sequence is TGCGCCAGCAGCTTGGACTCAGAAGAGACCCAGTACTTC. Translating gives CASSLDSEETQYF. Based on the CDR3 plus reference TRBV5-1 and TRBJ2-5, the full variable domain is KAGVTQTPRYLIKTRGQQVTLSCSPISGHRSVSWYQQTPGQGLQFLFEYFSETQRNKGNFPGRFSGRQFSNSRSEMNVSTLELGDSALYLCASSLDSEETQYFGPGTRLLVL.

Comment on this clonotype: A much larger clone differs from this one at a single base, so this may be a read error. The chain uses TRBV19 and TRBJ2-5; D may be TRBD1 (6 bases). The CDR3 length is 10 residues. Trimming removed 9 bases from V and 14 bases from J, with 16 bases in between. The germline V gene has CDR1 LNHDA and CDR2 SQIVND (reference sequence). CDR3 loop: CARKRYREYF. CDR3 in DNA: TGTGCCAGGAAGCGGTACAGGGAATACTTC.

A note on this clonotype: An end of the junction does not agree with germline; a read error may underlie this. The V call is TRBV29-1, the J call TRBJ1-1; TRBD1 aligns across 10 bases. This CDR3 contains 16 residues. CDR1 and CDR2 from the germline V gene are SQVTM and ANQGSEA. CDR3 loop: CASSWRTGTGDTEAFF. The DNA for the CDR3 is TGTGCCAGCAGCTGGCGAACCGGGACAGGGGACACTGAAGCTTTCTTT.

Many counts were recorded for this clonotype. V gene TRBV20-1 combines with J gene TRBJ2-5; 8 bases align to TRBD2. The trim removed 6 bases at V and 4 bases at J, leaving 13 bases unmatched. The CDR3 contains 15 residues. Looked up from germline, CDR1 is DFQATT and CDR2 is SNEGSKA (reference sequence). DNA for the CDR3: TGCAGTGCCGCTGAGTCCGGGGGGGCTAGAGAGACCCAGTACTTC. It encodes CSAAESGGARETQYF.

This clonotype was seen more than once but under ten times. This chain joins TRBV9 and TRBJ1-1, with 7 bases that match TRBD1. The V gene end was trimmed by 4 bases and the J gene end by 4 bases; junction bases not matched to a gene: 13. There are 16 residues in the CDR3. Per the germline V gene, CDR1 is SGDLS and CDR2 is YYNGEE. The CDR3 reads CASSPQSRGGSTEAFF. The CDR3 nucleotides are TGTGCCAGCAGCCCGCAATCCAGGGGGGGGAGCACTGAAGCTTTCTTT.

This clonotype was found a few times. V is TRBV18 and J is TRBJ2-6; D not certain. The CDR3 contains 13 residues. Trimming stripped 3 bases from V and 4 bases from J, with 4 bases between. From germline, CDR1 is KGHSH and CDR2 LQKENI. CDR3 DNA sequence: TGTGCCAGCTCACCGGAAGGGGCCAACGTCCTGACTTTC. It yields the protein CASSPEGANVLTF. Drawing the rest from reference TRBV18 and TRBJ2-6, the complete variable domain is NAGVMQNPRHLVRRRGQEARLRCSPMKGHSHVYWYRQLPEEGLKFMVYLQKENIIDESGMPKERFSAEFPKEGPSILRIQQVVRGDSAAYFCASSPEGANVLTFGAGSRLTVL.

This chain links TRBV19 with TRBJ2-7; D unresolved. CDR3 length equals 12 residues. The germline V gene encodes CDR1 LNHDA and CDR2 SQIVND (reference sequence). The germline V and J ends were trimmed by 7 bases and 2 bases, with 9 bases remaining between them. The CDR3 nucleotides are TGTGCCAGTATGGAAAGGACCTACGAGCAGTACTTC. This encodes CASMERTYEQYF.

This rearrangement joins TRBV6-1 to TRBJ2-3; 8 bases line up with TRBD2. The CDR3 runs to 18 residues. Germline loops: CDR1 MNHNS, CDR2 SASEGT. The junction had 16 bases not matched to a gene; V was cut back by 1 base and J by 7 bases. CDR3 coding DNA: TGTGCCAGCAGTGAAGACCTCAGCGGGGGATCAGGACAAAATACGCAGTATTTT. Amino acids: CASSEDLSGGSGQNTQYF.

The chain is built from TRBV12-3 or TRBV12-4 and TRBJ1-1; D remains ambiguous. V was trimmed by 6 bases and J by 2 bases, leaving 13 bases between them. The length of the CDR3 is 14 residues. The CDR3 reads CASRTTEANTEAFF. Written as DNA, the CDR3 is TGTGCCAGCAGAACTACAGAAGCAAACACTGAAGCTTTCTTT.

This chain uses TRBV14 with TRBJ2-5; 8 bases agree with TRBD1. The ends lost 4 bases at V and 2 bases at J; junction bases unmatched: 9. Per germline, CDR1 SGHDN and CDR2 FVKESK. This CDR3 is built from 16 residues. CDR3 coding DNA: TGTGCCAGCAGCCTCACCTTGGACAGGGAGCAAGAGACCCAGTACTTC. Protein sequence: CASSLTLDREQETQYF.